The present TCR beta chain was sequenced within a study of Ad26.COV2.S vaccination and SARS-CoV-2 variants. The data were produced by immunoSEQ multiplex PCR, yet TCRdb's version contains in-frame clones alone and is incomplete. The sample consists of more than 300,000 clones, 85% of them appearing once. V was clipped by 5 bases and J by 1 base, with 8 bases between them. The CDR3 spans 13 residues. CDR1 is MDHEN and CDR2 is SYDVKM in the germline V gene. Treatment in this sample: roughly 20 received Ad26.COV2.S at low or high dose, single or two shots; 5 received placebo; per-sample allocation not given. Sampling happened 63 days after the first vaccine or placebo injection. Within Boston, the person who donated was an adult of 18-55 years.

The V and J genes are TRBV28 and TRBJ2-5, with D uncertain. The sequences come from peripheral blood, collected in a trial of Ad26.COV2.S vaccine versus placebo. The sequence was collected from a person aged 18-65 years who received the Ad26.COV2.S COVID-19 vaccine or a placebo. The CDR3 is CASSPAFQETQYF. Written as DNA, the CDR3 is TGTGCCAGCAGTCCCGCCTTCCAAGAGACCCAGTACTTC.